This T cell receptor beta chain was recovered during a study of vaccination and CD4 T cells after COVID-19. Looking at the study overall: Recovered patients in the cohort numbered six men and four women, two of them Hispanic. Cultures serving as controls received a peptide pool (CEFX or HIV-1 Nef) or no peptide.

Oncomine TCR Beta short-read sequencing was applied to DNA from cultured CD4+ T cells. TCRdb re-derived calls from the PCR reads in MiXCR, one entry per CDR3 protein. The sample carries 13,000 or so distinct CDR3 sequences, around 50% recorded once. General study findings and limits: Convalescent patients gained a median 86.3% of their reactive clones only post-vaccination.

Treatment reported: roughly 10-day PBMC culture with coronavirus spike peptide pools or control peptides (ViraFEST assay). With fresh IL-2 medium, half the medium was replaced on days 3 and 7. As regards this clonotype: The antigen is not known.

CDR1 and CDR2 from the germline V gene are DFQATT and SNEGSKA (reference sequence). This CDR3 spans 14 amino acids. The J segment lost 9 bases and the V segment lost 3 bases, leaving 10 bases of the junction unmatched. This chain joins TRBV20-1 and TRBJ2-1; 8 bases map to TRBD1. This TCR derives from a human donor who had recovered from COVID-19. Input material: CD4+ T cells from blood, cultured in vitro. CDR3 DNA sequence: TGCAGTGCTAGGGCTGGGACAGGTTCTAGTGAGCAGTTCTTC. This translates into CSARAGTGSSEQFF.